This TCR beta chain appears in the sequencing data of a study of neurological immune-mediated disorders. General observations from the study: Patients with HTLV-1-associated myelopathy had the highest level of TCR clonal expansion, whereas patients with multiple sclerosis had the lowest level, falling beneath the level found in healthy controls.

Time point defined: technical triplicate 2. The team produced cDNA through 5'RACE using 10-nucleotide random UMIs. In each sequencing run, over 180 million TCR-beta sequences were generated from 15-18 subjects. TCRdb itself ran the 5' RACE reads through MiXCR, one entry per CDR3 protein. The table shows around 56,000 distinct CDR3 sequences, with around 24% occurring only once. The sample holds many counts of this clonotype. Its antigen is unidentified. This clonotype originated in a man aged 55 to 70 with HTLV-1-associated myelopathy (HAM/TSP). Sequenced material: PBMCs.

The CDR3 region is CSAREGQGRPETQYF. DNA for the CDR3: TGCAGTGCTAGAGAGGGGCAGGGGAGGCCGGAGACCCAGTACTTC. The rearrangement joins TRBV20-1 to TRBJ2-5, with D perhaps matching TRBD1 or TRBD2 (6 bases each). The germline V gene has CDR1 DFQATT and CDR2 SNEGSKA (reference sequence). The CDR3 consists of 15 residues. V lost 0 bases and J lost 5, with 16 bases in between.